The 32 T cell receptor beta chains below were found in one sample sequenced in a study of vaccination and CD4 T cells after COVID-19. Sequenced with the Oncomine TCR Beta short-read assay was DNA taken from cultured CD4+ T cells. TCRdb reanalysed the PCR reads using MiXCR and keeps one entry per CDR3 protein. The sample lists 12,000 or so distinct CDR3 sequences, roughly a fifth occurring once. No antigens are known for them. Noted treatment: approximately nine-day PBMC culture with coronavirus spike peptide pools or control peptides (ViraFEST assay). The input for sequencing was CD4+ T cells from blood, cultured in vitro, taken before SARS-CoV-2 vaccination. The receptors here all came from a human donor who received a COVID-19 vaccine.

The V call is TRBV7-2, the J call TRBJ2-7; D possibly corresponds to TRBD1 (7 bases). This CDR3 is 15 amino acids long. Germline V gene data show CDR1 as SGHTA and CDR2 as FQGNSA. V shed 4 bases and J shed 3 bases, with 16 bases lying between them. The CDR3 loop is CASSSRQGGLYEQYF. DNA of the CDR3: TGTGCCAGCAGCTCCCGACAGGGAGGACTCTACGAGCAGTACTTC. The entire variable domain, with the rest obtained from reference TRBV7-2 and TRBJ2-7, is as follows: GAGVSQSPSNKVTEKGKDVELRCDPISGHTALYWYRQSLGQGLEFLIYFQGNSAPDKSGLPSDRFSAERTGGSVSTLTIQRTQQEDSAVYLCASSSRQGGLYEQYFGPGTRLTVT.

In its sample, this clonotype is medium-sized. This chain uses TRBV7-9 with TRBJ2-5, with D unclear. The CDR3 has 14 residues. With 1 base removed from V and 1 base from J, the gap between germline ends came to 7 bases. Germline V gene sequence: CDR1 SEHNR, CDR2 FQNEAQ (reference sequence). CDR3 protein: CASSLGRLQETQYF. In DNA form, the CDR3 reads TGTGCCAGCAGCTTAGGAAGGCTCCAAGAGACCCAGTACTTC.

The J gene is TRBJ1-5, the V gene TRBV4-1, with 11 nucleotides matching TRBD1. Germline assignment: CDR1 MGHRA and CDR2 YSYEKL. The CDR3 consists of 16 residues. Losses at the gene ends were 4 bases for V and 7 bases for J; bases not matched to a gene: 9. The DNA for the CDR3 is TGCGCCAGCAGCCCCCGGGACAGGGGGATTGGGCAGCCCCAGCATTTT. Translated, it gives CASSPRDRGIGQPQHF.

The gene calls are TRBV2 and TRBJ2-7; a weak D match, TRBD1 (6 bases). Germline V gene sequence: CDR1 SNHLY, CDR2 FYNNEI. Trimming took off 1 base at V and 9 bases at J, with 16 bases between the two ends. The CDR3 sequence is 14 residues long. DNA of the CDR3: TGTGCCAGCAGTGAAGAACAGGGCACTTATGGGCAGTACTTC. It translates to CASSEEQGTYGQYF.

This clonotype was recorded a few times. This chain joins TRBV10-1 and TRBJ1-4; a weak D match, TRBD1 (6 bases). Germline values: CDR1 WNHNN, CDR2 SYGVQD (reference sequence). V was pared by 11 bases and J by 0 bases, with 19 bases between. The CDR3 covers 16 residues. The CDR3 spells CAQSRGAAATNEKLFF. The CDR3 DNA reads as TGCGCCCAGTCACGGGGGGCGGCTGCAACTAATGAAAAACTGTTTTTT.

The V gene is TRBV4-1, the J gene TRBJ2-3; D is possibly TRBD2 (6 bases). Germline CDR1 MGHRA, CDR2 YSYEKL. This CDR3 is built from 15 residues. V gave up 0 bases and J gave up 4 bases, with 11 bases separating them. The CDR3 bases are TGCGCCAGCAGCCAAGATGAGACGGGGGCAGATACGCAGTATTTT. The encoded protein is CASSQDETGADTQYF.

The V and J genes are TRBV6-1 and TRBJ2-5; D may be TRBD1 (5 bases). The CDR3 consists of 14 residues. V was trimmed by 2 bases and J by 4 bases, leaving 11 bases between them. Germline V gives CDR1 MNHNS, CDR2 SASEGT. The CDR3 loop reads CASSERGDGETQYF. The CDR3, as DNA: TGTGCCAGCAGTGAAAGGGGTGACGGAGAGACCCAGTACTTC.

This clonotype was seen more than once but under ten times. The genes are TRBV15 and TRBJ2-1, with TRBD1 identical over 9 bases. V lost 8 bases to trimming and J lost 3 bases; unmatched junction nucleotides: 8. Germline V lookup: CDR1 LNHNV, CDR2 YYDKDF (reference sequence). The CDR3 length is 15 residues. CDR3 protein: CATALGTGFYNEQFF. CDR3 nucleotide sequence: TGTGCCACCGCACTCGGGACAGGGTTCTACAATGAGCAGTTCTTC.

This clonotype has more than one count but fewer than ten. The DNA of the CDR3 is TGTGCCAGCAGCCCCGATAGCGGGGGGACCTCCTACAATGAGCAGTTCTTC. It yields the protein CASSPDSGGTSYNEQFF. The chain couples TRBV7-3 to TRBJ2-1; 10 positions agree with TRBD2. The junction had 7 bases not matched to a gene; V was cut back by 5 bases and J by 0 bases. CDR3 size: 17 residues. Germline values: CDR1 SGHTA, CDR2 FQGTGA.

This clonotype has just a few counts. The chain links TRBV15 to TRBJ2-3; TRBD2 might be the D (6 bases). Germline CDR1 and CDR2: LNHNV and YYDKDF (reference sequence). CDR3 size: 14 residues. V was clipped by 5 bases and J by 6 bases, with 15 bases between them. CDR3 nucleotides: TGTGCCACCAGCGACTTCGGTCGGGGGGATACGCAGTATTTT. Translated, it gives CATSDFGRGDTQYF.

In its sample, this clonotype was seen a few times. The chain links TRBV30 to TRBJ2-2, with 8 bases identical to TRBD1. The CDR3 runs 16 residues. V lost 3 bases, J lost 5 bases, and 11 bases stayed unmatched. From germline, CDR1 is GTSNPN and CDR2 SVGIG (reference sequence). The CDR3 nucleotides are TGTGCCTGGAGAACTCCTGACAGGGGATGGACCGGGGAGCTGTTTTTT. Protein product: CAWRTPDRGWTGELFF. Supplemented by reference TRBV30 and TRBJ2-2, the full variable domain reads SQTIHQWPATLVQPVGSPLSLECTVEGTSNPNLYWYRQAAGRGLQLLFYSVGIGQISSEVPQNLSASRPQDRQFILSSKKLLLSDSGFYLCAWRTPDRGWTGELFFGEGSRLTVL.

Worth noting for this clonotype: A read error may explain this, as a much larger clone is one base away. This chain links TRBV30 with TRBJ2-7; D possibly corresponds to TRBD1 (7 bases). CDR1 and CDR2 (germline): GTSNPN, SVGIG (reference sequence). V dropped 8 bases and J dropped 2 bases, with 10 bases sitting between them. This CDR3 is built from 11 residues. The CDR3 protein is CARGTAYEQYF. The CDR3 DNA is TGTGCCCGGGGGACAGCCTACGAGCAGTACTTC.

This clonotype was counted only a few times. V gene TRBV5-4 combines with J gene TRBJ2-5; 10 nucleotides line up with TRBD2. Germline V gene data show CDR1 as SGHNT and CDR2 as YYREEE (reference sequence). This CDR3 contains 16 residues. Trimming removed 3 bases from V and 5 bases from J; junction bases left unmatched: 10. CDR3 DNA sequence: TGTGCCAGCAGCTCGTTTAAGCGGGGGGGCCGGGAGACCCAGTACTTC. Encoded protein: CASSSFKRGGRETQYF.

The chain is built from TRBV12-5 and TRBJ2-3, with TRBD1 identical over 10 bases. Losses at the gene ends were 0 bases for V and 1 base for J; bases not matched to a gene: 7. The CDR3 covers 18 residues. From germline, CDR1 is LGHNT and CDR2 FRNRAP. The CDR3 DNA reads as TGTGCTAGTGGTTTGGTACCCGACGGGACAGGGGGCACAGATACGCAGTATTTT. Amino acid sequence: CASGLVPDGTGGTDTQYF.

This clonotype was picked up a small number of times. The rearrangement links TRBV5-4 to TRBJ1-2; no clear D gene. Germline CDR1 SGHNT, CDR2 YYREEE (reference sequence). Trimming removed 6 bases from V and 0 bases from J, with 12 bases in between. CDR3 length: 14 amino acids. CDR3 DNA sequence: TGTGCCAGCATTAATTATGCAGCTAACTATGGCTACACCTTC. Its translation: CASINYAANYGYTF.

By proportion, this clonotype is medium-sized. The chain is built from TRBV10-1 and TRBJ2-3, with 13 bases matching TRBD2. In germline, CDR1 is WNHNN, CDR2 SYGVQD (reference sequence). Trimming at V came to 0 bases and at J to 5 bases, leaving 5 bases not matched to a gene. This CDR3 spans 17 amino acids. Here the CDR3 reads CASSESTGTSGVDTQYF. As DNA, the CDR3 is TGCGCCAGCAGTGAGTCGACGGGGACTAGCGGGGTAGATACGCAGTATTTT.

The gene calls are TRBV20-1 and TRBJ1-2; 9 bases map to TRBD1. CDR1 and CDR2 (germline): DFQATT, SNEGSKA (reference sequence). This CDR3 contains 12 residues. V was pared by 3 bases and J by 6 bases, with 2 bases of the junction left unmatched. In DNA, the CDR3 is TGCAGTGCTAGGGGACAGGGCAATGGCTACACCTTC. Translated, it gives CSARGQGNGYTF.

This chain joins TRBV29-1 and TRBJ1-1; D may be TRBD1 (5 bases). The V end was cut by 2 bases, the J end by 9 bases, with 19 bases between. The CDR3 loop spans 14 amino acids. Germline assignment: CDR1 SQVTM and CDR2 ANQGSEA. The CDR3 DNA is TGCAGCGTTGAATTCGCGACAGCCGAGAGGAAAGCTTTCTTT. Amino acids: CSVEFATAERKAFF. Full variable domain (rest looked up from reference TRBV29-1 and TRBJ1-1): SAVISQKPSRDICQRGTSLTIQCQVDSQVTMMFWYRQQPGQSLTLIATANQGSEATYESGFVIDKFPISRPNLTFSTLTVSNMSPEDSSIYLCSVEFATAERKAFFGQGTRLTVV.

This clonotype appeared a few times. This chain connects TRBV6-1 to TRBJ1-2; D not certain. V gave up 7 bases and J gave up 4 bases, with 10 bases separating them. Germline CDR1 MNHNS, CDR2 SASEGT. The CDR3 runs to 12 residues. CDR3 in amino acids: CASTGWSYGYTF. Written as DNA, the CDR3 is TGTGCCAGCACCGGATGGAGCTATGGCTACACCTTC.

The CDR3 here is CASSLAWSTGSHTGELFF. Here the CDR3 DNA reads TGTGCCAGCAGCTTAGCGTGGAGTACAGGTTCTCACACCGGGGAGCTGTTTTTT. The chain is built from TRBV7-9 and TRBJ2-2, with a weak D call TRBD1 (5 bases). The germline V gene encodes CDR1 SEHNR and CDR2 FQNEAQ (reference sequence). V gave up 0 bases and J gave up 3 bases, with 17 bases separating them. The CDR3 spans 18 residues. Based on the CDR3 plus reference TRBV7-9 and TRBJ2-2, the full variable domain is DTGVSQNPRHKITKRGQNVTFRCDPISEHNRLYWYRQTLGQGPEFLTYFQNEAQLEKSRLLSDRFSAERPKGSFSTLEIQRTEQGDSAMYLCASSLAWSTGSHTGELFFGEGSRLTVL.

This clonotype was found a few times. The gene calls are TRBV7-2 and TRBJ1-3; 10 nucleotides agree with TRBD1. J lost 4 bases, V lost 3 bases, and 6 bases had no gene match. Germline lookup yields CDR1 SGHTA and CDR2 FQGNSA. The CDR3 length is 16 residues. CDR3 amino acids: CASSFQGTGEGNTIYF. CDR3 DNA: TGTGCCAGCAGCTTCCAAGGGACAGGGGAAGGAAACACCATATATTTT.

This clonotype occurred a few times. The chain links TRBV20-1 to TRBJ1-6; 7 nucleotides align to TRBD1. Trimming at V came to 6 bases and at J to 8 bases, leaving 7 bases not matched to a gene. Germline V lookup: CDR1 DFQATT, CDR2 SNEGSKA (reference sequence). The CDR3 length is 13 residues. Here the CDR3 DNA reads TGCAGTGCCGACAGGGTCGAGCATTCACCCCTCCACTTT. The encoded protein is CSADRVEHSPLHF.

Sample share makes this clonotype medium-sized (0.01 to 0.1%). The CDR3 loop reads CASSRPGGTEAFF. CDR3 in DNA: TGTGCCAGCAGCCGCCCTGGGGGGACTGAAGCTTTCTTT. The chain carries TRBV27 and TRBJ1-1; a possible D gene is TRBD1 (5 bases). The germline CDR1 and CDR2 sequences are MNHEY and SMNVEV (reference sequence). Trimming shortened V by 6 bases and J by 5 bases, and 13 bases separated the two germline ends. The CDR3 totals 13 residues.

This rearrangement joins TRBV11-2 to TRBJ2-7, with 7 bases matching TRBD2. The V segment lost 1 base and the J segment 3 bases; nucleotides outside the gene matches: 9. Germline values: CDR1 SGHAT, CDR2 FQNNGV. This CDR3 is 16 amino acids long. The chain's CDR3 is CASSLGEGPRDYEQYF. CDR3 nucleotides: TGTGCCAGCAGCTTAGGGGAGGGACCCAGGGACTACGAGCAGTACTTC.

The chain links TRBV7-9 to TRBJ2-3; D not resolved. This CDR3 has 15 amino acids. Germline CDR1 reads SEHNR; CDR2 reads FQNEAQ (reference sequence). Trimming stripped 3 bases from V and 5 bases from J, with 15 bases between. CDR3 amino acids: CASSFDGGYIDTQYF. CDR3 coding DNA: TGTGCCAGCAGCTTCGATGGCGGTTACATAGATACGCAGTATTTT.

V and J are TRBV14 and TRBJ1-1, with 9 bases fitting TRBD1. The CDR3 length is 15 residues. The V segment lost 4 bases and the J segment 5 bases; nucleotides outside the gene matches: 8. Germline values: CDR1 SGHDN, CDR2 FVKESK. The CDR3 is CASSRNRGRGTEAFF. The CDR3 DNA follows: TGTGCCAGCAGCCGGAACAGGGGGCGAGGGACTGAAGCTTTCTTT.

This chain links TRBV7-9 with TRBJ2-7; D is possibly TRBD2 (7 bases). V was clipped by 0 bases and J by 9 bases, with 15 bases between them. Germline CDR1 reads SEHNR; CDR2 reads FQNEAQ (reference sequence). The CDR3 covers 14 residues. The CDR3 nucleotides are TGTGCCAGCAGCTTAGCAAATTCAAGGGGGGGGCAGTACTTC. Its translation is CASSLANSRGGQYF.

This clonotype was detected a few times. The V call is TRBV12-3 or TRBV12-4, the J call TRBJ1-5; tentatively, D is TRBD1 (5 bases). CDR3 length equals 14 residues. V was cut by 5 bases and J by 0 bases, with 8 bases left in between. This CDR3 reads CASSVDNSNQPQHF. The CDR3 DNA follows: TGTGCCAGCAGTGTGGACAATAGCAATCAGCCCCAGCATTTT.

The chain combines TRBV6-1 with TRBJ1-5; no clear D. The CDR3 covers 14 residues. The ends were cut back, 7 bases at V and 0 bases at J, with 10 bases in the middle. CDR1 is MNHNS and CDR2 is SASEGT in the germline V gene. Written as DNA, the CDR3 is TGTGCCAGCACCTCACGGGGTAGCAATCAGCCCCAGCATTTT. Translated: CASTSRGSNQPQHF.

This clonotype was observed a handful of times. The chain carries TRBV6-5 and TRBJ1-6, with unresolved D. This CDR3 comprises 17 residues. V lost 0 bases and J 0 bases, leaving 9 bases between the germline ends. CDR1 MNHEY and CDR2 SVGAGI come from the germline V gene. CDR3: CASSYSQPTSYNSPLHF. Here the CDR3 DNA reads TGTGCCAGCAGTTACTCGCAGCCGACCTCCTATAATTCACCCCTCCACTTT.

The chain employs TRBV7-9 and TRBJ2-7; no reliable D call. V lost 2 bases, J lost 4 bases, and 6 bases lay in between. This CDR3 has 12 amino acids. Germline lookup yields CDR1 SEHNR and CDR2 FQNEAQ (reference sequence). CDR3 sequence: CASSLSGYEQYF. Written as DNA, the CDR3 is TGTGCCAGCAGCTTATCTGGTTACGAGCAGTACTTC.

V gene TRBV20-1 combines with J gene TRBJ2-7; 9 bases agree with TRBD1. CDR1 is DFQATT, CDR2 SNEGSKA, per germline (reference sequence). The CDR3 is 14 residues long. The V segment lost 3 bases and the J segment 4 bases; nucleotides outside the gene matches: 7. The CDR3 protein is CSARGGQGHYEQYF. In DNA, the CDR3 is TGCAGTGCTAGGGGGGGACAGGGTCATTACGAGCAGTACTTC.